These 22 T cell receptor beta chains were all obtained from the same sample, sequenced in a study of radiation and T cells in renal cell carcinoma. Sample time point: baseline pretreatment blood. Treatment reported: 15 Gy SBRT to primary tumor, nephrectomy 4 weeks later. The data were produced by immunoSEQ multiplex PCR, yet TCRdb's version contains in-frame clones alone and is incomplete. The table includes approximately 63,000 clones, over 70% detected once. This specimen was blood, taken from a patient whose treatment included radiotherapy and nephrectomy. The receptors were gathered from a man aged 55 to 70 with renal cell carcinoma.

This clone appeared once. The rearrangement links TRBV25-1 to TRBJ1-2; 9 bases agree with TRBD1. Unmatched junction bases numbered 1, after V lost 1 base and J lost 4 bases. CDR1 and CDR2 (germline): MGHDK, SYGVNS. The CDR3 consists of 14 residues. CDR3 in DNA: TGTGCCAGCAGTGAATCGACAGGGGGCTATGGCTACACCTTC. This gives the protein CASSESTGGYGYTF.

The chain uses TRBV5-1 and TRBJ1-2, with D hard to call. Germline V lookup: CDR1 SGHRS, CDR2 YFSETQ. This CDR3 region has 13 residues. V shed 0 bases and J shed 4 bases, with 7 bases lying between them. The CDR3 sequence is CASSLDRLYGYTF. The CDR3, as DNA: TGCGCCAGCAGCTTGGACAGACTCTATGGCTACACCTTC.

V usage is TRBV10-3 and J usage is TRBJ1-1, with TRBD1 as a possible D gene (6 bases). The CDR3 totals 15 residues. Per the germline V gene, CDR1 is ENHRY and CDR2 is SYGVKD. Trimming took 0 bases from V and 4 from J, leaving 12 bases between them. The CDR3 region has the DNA TGTGCCATCAGTGAGTCCGCCGGACAGCCCACTGAAGCTTTCTTT. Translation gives CAISESAGQPTEAFF.

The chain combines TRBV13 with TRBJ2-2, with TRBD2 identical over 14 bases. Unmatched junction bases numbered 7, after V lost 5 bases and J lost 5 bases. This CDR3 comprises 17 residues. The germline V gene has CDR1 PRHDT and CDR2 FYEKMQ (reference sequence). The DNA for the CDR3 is TGTGCCAGCAGCGGTCGACTAGCGGGAGGGCGAACCGGGGAGCTGTTTTTT. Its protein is CASSGRLAGGRTGELFF.

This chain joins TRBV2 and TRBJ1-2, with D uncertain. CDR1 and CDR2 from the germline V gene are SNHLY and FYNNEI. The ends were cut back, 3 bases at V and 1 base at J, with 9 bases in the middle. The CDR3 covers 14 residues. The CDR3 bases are TGTGCCAGCAGTGAGGGCCGTAATAACTATGGCTACACCTTC. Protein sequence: CASSEGRNNYGYTF.

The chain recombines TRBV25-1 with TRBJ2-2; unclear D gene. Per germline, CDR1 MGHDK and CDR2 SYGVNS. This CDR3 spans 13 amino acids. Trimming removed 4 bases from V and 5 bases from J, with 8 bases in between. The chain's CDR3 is CASSGAETGELFF. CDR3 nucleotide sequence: TGTGCCAGCAGTGGCGCGGAAACCGGGGAGCTGTTTTTT.

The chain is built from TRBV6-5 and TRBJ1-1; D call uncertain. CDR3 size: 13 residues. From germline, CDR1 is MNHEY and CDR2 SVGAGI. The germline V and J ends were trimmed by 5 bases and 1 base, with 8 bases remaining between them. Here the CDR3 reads CASSPSENTEAFF. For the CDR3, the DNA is TGTGCCAGCAGTCCCTCGGAGAACACTGAAGCTTTCTTT.

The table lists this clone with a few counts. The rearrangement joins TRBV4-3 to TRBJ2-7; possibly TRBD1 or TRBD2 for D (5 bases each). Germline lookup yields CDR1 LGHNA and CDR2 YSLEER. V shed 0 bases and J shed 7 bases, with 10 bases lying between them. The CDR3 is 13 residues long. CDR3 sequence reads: CASSQETWGEQYF. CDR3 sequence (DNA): TGCGCCAGCAGCCAAGAGACTTGGGGGGAGCAGTACTTC.

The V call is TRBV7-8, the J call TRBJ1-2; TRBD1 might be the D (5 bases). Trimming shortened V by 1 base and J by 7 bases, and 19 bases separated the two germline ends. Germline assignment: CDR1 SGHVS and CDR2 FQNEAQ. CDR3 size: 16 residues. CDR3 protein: CASSLGGLGGFPGYTF. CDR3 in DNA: TGTGCCAGCAGCTTAGGGGGCTTGGGGGGTTTTCCTGGCTACACCTTC.

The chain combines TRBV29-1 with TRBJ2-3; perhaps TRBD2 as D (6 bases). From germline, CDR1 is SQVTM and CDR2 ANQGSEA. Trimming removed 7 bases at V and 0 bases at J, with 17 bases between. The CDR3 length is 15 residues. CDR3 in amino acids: CSGLGTPDSTDTQYF. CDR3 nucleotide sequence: TGCAGCGGCCTAGGGACTCCCGATAGCACAGATACGCAGTATTTT.

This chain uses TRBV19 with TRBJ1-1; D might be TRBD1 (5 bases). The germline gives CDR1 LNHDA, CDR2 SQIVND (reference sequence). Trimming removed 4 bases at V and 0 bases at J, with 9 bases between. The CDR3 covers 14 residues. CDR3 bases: TGTGCCAGTAGTACGGGACGCCTGAACACTGAAGCTTTCTTT. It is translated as CASSTGRLNTEAFF.

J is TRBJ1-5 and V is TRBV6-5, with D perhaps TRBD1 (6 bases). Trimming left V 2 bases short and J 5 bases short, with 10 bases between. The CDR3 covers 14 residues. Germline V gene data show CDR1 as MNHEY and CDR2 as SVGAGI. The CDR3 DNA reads TGTGCCAGCAGTTACGGGGGGCGGCATCAGCCCCAGCATTTT. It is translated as CASSYGGRHQPQHF.

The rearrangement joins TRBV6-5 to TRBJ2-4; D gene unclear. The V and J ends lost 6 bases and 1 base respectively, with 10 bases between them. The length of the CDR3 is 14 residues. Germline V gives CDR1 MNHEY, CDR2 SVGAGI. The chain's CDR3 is CASSPQGAKNIQYF. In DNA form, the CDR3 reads TGTGCCAGCAGCCCCCAAGGGGCCAAAAACATTCAGTACTTC.

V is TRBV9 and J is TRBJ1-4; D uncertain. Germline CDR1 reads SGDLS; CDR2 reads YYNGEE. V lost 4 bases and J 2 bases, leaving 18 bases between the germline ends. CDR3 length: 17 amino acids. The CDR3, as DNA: TGTGCCAGCAGCCCCTCGGACCTAGTCAGTACTAATGAAAAACTGTTTTTT. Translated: CASSPSDLVSTNEKLFF.

In nucleotides, the CDR3 is TGTGCCAGCAGCCACGGGGGGAACACTGAAGCTTTCTTT. As protein: CASSHGGNTEAFF. The rearrangement joins TRBV7-9 to TRBJ1-1; a possible D gene is TRBD1 (5 bases). This CDR3 is 13 amino acids long. Germline V gene lookup returns CDR1 SEHNR and CDR2 FQNEAQ (reference sequence). V lost 5 bases and J 1 base, leaving 8 bases between the germline ends.

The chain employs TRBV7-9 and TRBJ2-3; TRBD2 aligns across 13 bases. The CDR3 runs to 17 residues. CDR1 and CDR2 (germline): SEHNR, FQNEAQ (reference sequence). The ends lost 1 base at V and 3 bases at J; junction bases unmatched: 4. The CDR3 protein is CASSLGGTSGTTDTQYF. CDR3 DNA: TGTGCCAGCAGCTTAGGGGGGACTAGCGGGACGACAGATACGCAGTATTTT.

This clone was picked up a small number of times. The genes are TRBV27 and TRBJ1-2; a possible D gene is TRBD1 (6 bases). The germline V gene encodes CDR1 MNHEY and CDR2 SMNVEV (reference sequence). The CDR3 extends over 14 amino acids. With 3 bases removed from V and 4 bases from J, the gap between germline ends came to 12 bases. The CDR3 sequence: CASSLSGQPYGYTF. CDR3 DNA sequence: TGTGCCAGCAGTTTGTCCGGACAGCCCTATGGCTACACCTTC.

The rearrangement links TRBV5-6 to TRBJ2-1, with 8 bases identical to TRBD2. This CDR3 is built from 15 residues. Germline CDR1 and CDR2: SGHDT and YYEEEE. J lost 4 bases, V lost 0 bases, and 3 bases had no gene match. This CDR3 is CASSLGPSGYNEQFF. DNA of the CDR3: TGTGCCAGCAGCTTGGGCCCTAGCGGGTACAATGAGCAGTTCTTC.

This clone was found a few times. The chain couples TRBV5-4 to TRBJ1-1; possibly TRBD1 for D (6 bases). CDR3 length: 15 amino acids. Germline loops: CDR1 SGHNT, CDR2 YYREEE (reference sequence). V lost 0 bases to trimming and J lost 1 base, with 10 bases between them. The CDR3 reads CASSLEGGRNTEAFF. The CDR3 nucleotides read TGTGCCAGCAGCTTGGAAGGGGGGCGGAACACTGAAGCTTTCTTT.

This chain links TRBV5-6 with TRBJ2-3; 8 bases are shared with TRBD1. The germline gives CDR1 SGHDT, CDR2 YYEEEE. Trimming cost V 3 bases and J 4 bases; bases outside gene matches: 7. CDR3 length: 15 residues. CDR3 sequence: CASSSQQGAADTQYF. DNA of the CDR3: TGTGCCAGCAGCTCCCAGCAGGGGGCCGCAGATACGCAGTATTTT.

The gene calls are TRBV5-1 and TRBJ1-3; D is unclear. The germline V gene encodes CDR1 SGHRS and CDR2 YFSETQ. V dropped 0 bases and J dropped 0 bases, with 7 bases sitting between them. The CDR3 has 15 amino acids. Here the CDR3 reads CASSLAQASGNTIYF. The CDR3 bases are TGCGCCAGCAGCTTGGCCCAGGCCTCTGGAAACACCATATATTTT.

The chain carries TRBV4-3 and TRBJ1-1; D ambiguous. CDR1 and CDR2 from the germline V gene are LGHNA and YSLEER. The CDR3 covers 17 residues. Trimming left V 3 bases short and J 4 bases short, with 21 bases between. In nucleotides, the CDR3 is TGCGCCAGCAGCCAGGAATCACTCAGGAGAAAAAGCACTGAAGCTTTCTTT. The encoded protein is CASSQESLRRKSTEAFF.